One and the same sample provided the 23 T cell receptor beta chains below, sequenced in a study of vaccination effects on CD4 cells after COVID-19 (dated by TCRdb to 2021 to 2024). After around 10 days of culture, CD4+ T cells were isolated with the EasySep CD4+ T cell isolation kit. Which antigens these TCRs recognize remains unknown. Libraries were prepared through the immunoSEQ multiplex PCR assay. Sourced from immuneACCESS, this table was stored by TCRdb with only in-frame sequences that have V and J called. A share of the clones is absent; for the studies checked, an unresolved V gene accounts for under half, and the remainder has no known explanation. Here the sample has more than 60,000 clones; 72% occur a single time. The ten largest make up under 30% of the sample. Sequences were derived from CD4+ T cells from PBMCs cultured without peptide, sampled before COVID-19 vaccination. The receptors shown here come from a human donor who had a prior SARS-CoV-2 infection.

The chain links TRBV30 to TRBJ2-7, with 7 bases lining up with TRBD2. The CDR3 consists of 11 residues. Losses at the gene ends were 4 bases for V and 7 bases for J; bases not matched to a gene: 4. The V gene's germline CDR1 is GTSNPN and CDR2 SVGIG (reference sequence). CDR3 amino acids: CAWKRGWEQYF. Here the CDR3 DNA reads TGTGCCTGGAAGCGGGGTTGGGAGCAGTACTTC.

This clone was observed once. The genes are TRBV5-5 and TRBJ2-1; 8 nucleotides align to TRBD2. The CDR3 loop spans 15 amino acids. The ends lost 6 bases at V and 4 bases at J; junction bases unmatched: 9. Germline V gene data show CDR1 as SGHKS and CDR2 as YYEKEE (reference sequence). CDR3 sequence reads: CASTGGGTSYNEQFF. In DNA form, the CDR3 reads TGTGCCAGCACCGGCGGGGGGACATCATACAATGAGCAGTTCTTC.

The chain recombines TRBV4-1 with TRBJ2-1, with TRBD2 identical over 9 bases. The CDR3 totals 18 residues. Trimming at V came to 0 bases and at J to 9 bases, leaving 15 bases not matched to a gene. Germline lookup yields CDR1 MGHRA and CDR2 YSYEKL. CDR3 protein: CASSQDLAGRIRLSEQFF. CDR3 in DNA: TGCGCCAGCAGCCAAGACCTAGCGGGACGAATCCGCCTCAGTGAGCAGTTCTTC.

The CDR3 DNA follows: TGTGCCAGCAGCTTGGTATCGGCCAGGGGGATGCAGTACTTC. This translates into CASSLVSARGMQYF. The chain combines TRBV5-6 with TRBJ2-7; TRBD1 matches 7 bases. V shed 0 bases, J shed 9 bases, and the junction held 9 bases outside the gene matches. Looked up from germline, CDR1 is SGHDT and CDR2 is YYEEEE. This CDR3 is 14 amino acids long.

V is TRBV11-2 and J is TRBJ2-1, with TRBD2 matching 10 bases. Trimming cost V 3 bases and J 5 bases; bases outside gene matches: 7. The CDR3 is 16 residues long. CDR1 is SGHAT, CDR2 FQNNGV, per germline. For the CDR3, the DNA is TGTGCCAGCAGCTTGAGAACTAGCGGGACTAACAATGAGCAGTTCTTC. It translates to CASSLRTSGTNNEQFF.

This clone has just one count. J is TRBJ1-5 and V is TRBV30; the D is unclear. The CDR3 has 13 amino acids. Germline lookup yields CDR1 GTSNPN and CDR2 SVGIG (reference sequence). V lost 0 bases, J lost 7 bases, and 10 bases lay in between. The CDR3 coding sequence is TGTGCCTGGAGTGTAAGACCGAACCAGCCCCAGCATTTT. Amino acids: CAWSVRPNQPQHF.

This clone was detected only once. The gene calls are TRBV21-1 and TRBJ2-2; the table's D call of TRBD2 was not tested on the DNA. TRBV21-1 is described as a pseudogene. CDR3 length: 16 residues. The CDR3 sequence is CASSKESGRNTGELFF. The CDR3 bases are TGTGCCAGCAGCAAAGAAAGCGGGAGGAACACCGGGGAGCTGTTTTTT.

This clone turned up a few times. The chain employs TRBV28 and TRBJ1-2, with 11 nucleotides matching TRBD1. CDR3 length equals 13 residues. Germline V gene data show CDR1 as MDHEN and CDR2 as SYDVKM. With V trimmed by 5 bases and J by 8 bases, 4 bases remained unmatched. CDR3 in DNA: TGTGCCAGCAGTGCGGGACAGGGGGGCGGCTACACCTTC. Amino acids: CASSAGQGGGYTF.

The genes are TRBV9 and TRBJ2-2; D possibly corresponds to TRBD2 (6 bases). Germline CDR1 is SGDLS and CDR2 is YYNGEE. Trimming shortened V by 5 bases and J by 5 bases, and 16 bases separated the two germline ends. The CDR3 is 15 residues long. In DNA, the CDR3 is TGTGCCAGCAGTGGGGACTTGTCGTTTACCGGGGAGCTGTTTTTT. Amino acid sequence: CASSGDLSFTGELFF.

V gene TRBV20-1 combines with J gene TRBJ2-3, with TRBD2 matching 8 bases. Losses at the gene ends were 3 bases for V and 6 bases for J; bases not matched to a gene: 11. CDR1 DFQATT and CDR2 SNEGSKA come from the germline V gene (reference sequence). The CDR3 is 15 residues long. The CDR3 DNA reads TGCAGTGCTAGTCTGAGCGGGGGCGTCCCGGATACGCAGTATTTT. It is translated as CSASLSGGVPDTQYF.

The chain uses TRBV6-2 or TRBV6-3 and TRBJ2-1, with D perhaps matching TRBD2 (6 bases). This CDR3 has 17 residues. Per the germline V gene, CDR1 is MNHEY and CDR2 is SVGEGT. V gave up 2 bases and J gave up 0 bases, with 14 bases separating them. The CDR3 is CASSYRPAGSSYNEQFF. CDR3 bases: TGTGCCAGCAGTTACCGACCAGCGGGTTCCTCCTACAATGAGCAGTTCTTC.

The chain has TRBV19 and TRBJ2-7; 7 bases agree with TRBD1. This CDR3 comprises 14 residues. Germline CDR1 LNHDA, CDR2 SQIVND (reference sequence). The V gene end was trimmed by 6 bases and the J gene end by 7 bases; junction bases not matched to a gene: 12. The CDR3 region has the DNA TGTGCCAGTAGATCCGGGACAGCAGGCCAAGAGCAGTACTTC. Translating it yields CASRSGTAGQEQYF.

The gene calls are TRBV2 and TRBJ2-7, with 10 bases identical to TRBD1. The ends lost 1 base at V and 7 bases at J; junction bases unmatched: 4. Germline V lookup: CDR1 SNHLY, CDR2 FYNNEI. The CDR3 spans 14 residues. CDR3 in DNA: TGTGCCAGCAGTGAAGGGGACAGGGGTAGGGAGCAGTACTTC. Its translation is CASSEGDRGREQYF.

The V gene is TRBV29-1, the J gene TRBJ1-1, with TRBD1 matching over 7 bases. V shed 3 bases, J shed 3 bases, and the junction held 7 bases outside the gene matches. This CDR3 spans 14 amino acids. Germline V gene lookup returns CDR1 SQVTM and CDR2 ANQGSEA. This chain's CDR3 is CSVDMVRGDTEAFF. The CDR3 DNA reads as TGCAGCGTTGACATGGTCAGGGGGGACACTGAAGCTTTCTTT.

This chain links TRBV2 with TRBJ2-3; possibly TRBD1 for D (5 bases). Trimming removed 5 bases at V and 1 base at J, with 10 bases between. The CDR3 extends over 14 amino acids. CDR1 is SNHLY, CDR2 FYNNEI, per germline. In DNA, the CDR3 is TGTGCCAGCAGTCCCCTAGGGGGCACAGATACGCAGTATTTT. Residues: CASSPLGGTDTQYF. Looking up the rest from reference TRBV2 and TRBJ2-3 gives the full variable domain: EPEVTQTPSHQVTQMGQEVILRCVPISNHLYFYWYRQILGQKVEFLVSFYNNEISEKSEIFDDQFSVERPDGSNFTLKIRSTKLEDSAMYFCASSPLGGTDTQYFGPGTRLTVL.

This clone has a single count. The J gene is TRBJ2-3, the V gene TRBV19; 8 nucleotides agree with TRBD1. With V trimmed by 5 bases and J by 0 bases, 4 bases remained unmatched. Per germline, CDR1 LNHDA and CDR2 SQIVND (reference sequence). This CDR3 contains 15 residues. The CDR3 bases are TGTGCCAGTAGTGTCAGGGGGCTGAGCACAGATACGCAGTATTTT. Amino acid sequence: CASSVRGLSTDTQYF.

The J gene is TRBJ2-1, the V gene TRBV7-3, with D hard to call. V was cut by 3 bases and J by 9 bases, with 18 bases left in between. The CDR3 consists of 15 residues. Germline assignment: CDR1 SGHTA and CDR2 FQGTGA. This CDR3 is CASSLGVIEGIEQFF. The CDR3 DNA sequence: TGTGCCAGCAGCTTGGGCGTCATCGAAGGTATTGAGCAGTTCTTC.

In DNA, the CDR3 is TGTGCCAGCAGCTTGGCGATTGGGGGGCCCACTGAAGCTTTCTTT. Translation gives CASSLAIGGPTEAFF. The chain joins TRBV14 to TRBJ1-1; a weak D match, TRBD1 (6 bases). V gave up 5 bases and J gave up 4 bases, with 17 bases separating them. The V gene's germline CDR1 is SGHDN and CDR2 FVKESK. The CDR3 runs to 15 residues.

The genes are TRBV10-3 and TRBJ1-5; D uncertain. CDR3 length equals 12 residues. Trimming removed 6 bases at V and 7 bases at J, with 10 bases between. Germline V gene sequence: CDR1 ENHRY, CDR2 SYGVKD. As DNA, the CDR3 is TGTGCCATCAGCACAGTTCCGCAGCCCCAGCATTTT. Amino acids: CAISTVPQPQHF.

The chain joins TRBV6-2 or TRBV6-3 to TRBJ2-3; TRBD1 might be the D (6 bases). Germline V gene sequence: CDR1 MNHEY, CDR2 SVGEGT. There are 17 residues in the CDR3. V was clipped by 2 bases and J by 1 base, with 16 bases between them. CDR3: CASSYGTTGRGTDTQYF. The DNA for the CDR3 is TGTGCCAGCAGTTACGGGACCACAGGGAGAGGCACAGATACGCAGTATTTT.

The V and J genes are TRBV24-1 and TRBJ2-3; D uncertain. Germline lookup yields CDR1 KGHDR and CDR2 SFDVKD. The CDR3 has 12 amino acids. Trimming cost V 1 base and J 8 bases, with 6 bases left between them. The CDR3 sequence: CATSDLSSTQYF. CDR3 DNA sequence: TGTGCCACCAGTGATTTATCTTCTACGCAGTATTTT.

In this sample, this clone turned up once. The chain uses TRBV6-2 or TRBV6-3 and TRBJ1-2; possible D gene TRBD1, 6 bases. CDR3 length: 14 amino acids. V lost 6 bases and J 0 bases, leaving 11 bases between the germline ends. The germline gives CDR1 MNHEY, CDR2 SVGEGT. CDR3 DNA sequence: TGTGCCAGCAGATACAGGGCTACTAACTATGGCTACACCTTC. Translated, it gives CASRYRATNYGYTF.

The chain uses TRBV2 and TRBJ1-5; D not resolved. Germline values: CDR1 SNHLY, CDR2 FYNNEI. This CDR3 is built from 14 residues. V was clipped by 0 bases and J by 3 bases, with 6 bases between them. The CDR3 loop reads CASSEATINQPQHF. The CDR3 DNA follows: TGTGCCAGCAGTGAAGCTACCATCAATCAGCCCCAGCATTTT.